The source of this T cell receptor (beta chain) is a study of T cells in pancreatic ductal adenocarcinoma. The study, taken as a whole, reports: No significant tumor-blood clonality difference; means were about 0.12 and 0.07.

Worth noting for this clone: Antigen specificity is unknown.

Assay used: immunoSEQ multiplex PCR; TCRdb lists only in-frame clones, some missing. The table has over 90,000 clones, 90% to 95% seen once. The germline V gene encodes CDR1 SGHAT and CDR2 FQNNGV. The CDR3 has 19 amino acids. V was pared by 5 bases and J by 4 bases, with 20 bases of the junction left unmatched. The selected patients with pancreatic ductal adenocarcinoma had surgery but no neoadjuvant therapy. Sequenced: PBMCs. The TCR was taken from a human donor with pancreatic ductal adenocarcinoma. The rearrangement joins TRBV11-2 to TRBJ2-5; TRBD2 agrees at 9 bases. The CDR3 sequence is CASSQSTWGASGIGETQYF. The DNA for the CDR3 is TGTGCCAGCAGCCAAAGTACTTGGGGGGCTAGCGGGATAGGAGAGACCCAGTACTTC.